The 8 T cell receptor beta chains below were found in one sample sequenced in a study of T cells after yellow fever vaccination (dated by TCRdb to between 2018 and 2020). The meaning of the sample's treatment or condition label: live attenuated yellow fever vaccine strain. The library was obtained by 5' RACE. TCRdb shows the sequencer as Illumina NovaSeq 6000. The public reads were reprocessed in TCRdb via fastp at Q25 and MiXCR, keeping in-frame beta chains. Rows with one shared CDR3 protein collapse into an entry with the most common genes and DNA. In all, the sample holds 200,000 to 250,000 distinct CDR3 sequences, and 3.2% of those were seen once. The biggest ten clones account for around 3% of the sample. Sample: CD4+ T cells sorted from PBMCs, taken 10 days after the yellow fever booster vaccination. The receptors come from a man aged 18 to 29 who received the YFV17D yellow fever vaccine.

The sample holds a few counts of this clonotype. The chain joins TRBV7-3 to TRBJ2-1; maybe TRBD2 (6 bases). CDR3 length: 14 amino acids. V lost 5 bases, J lost 8 bases, and 16 bases lay in between. CDR1 and CDR2 from the germline V gene are SGHTA and FQGTGA. The CDR3 sequence: CASSLSPSGDEQFF. The CDR3 nucleotides are TGTGCCAGCAGCCTCTCGCCCTCGGGGGATGAGCAGTTCTTC. Full variable domain (rest looked up from reference TRBV7-3 and TRBJ2-1): GAGVSQTPSNKVTEKGKYVELRCDPISGHTALYWYRQSLGQGPEFLIYFQGTGAADDSGLPNDRFFAVRPEGSVSTLKIQRTERGDSAVYLCASSLSPSGDEQFFGPGTRLTVL.

The rearrangement links TRBV25-1 to TRBJ2-2; unclear D gene. The CDR3 spans 14 residues. Germline loops: CDR1 MGHDK, CDR2 SYGVNS. V was shortened by 6 bases and J by 1 base, with 9 bases between the two germline ends. CDR3 bases: TGTGCCAGCAGAGAGAGCATGAACACCGGGGAGCTGTTTTTT. Its protein product is CASRESMNTGELFF.

The chain recombines TRBV2 with TRBJ2-3; tentatively, D is TRBD1 (6 bases). The V end lost 3 bases, the J end lost 6 bases, and 10 bases lay between the germline ends. Germline lookup yields CDR1 SNHLY and CDR2 FYNNEI. The CDR3 sequence is 13 residues long. CDR3 bases: TGTGCCAGCAGTGACAGGGGTGTGGATACGCAGTATTTT. Translating it yields CASSDRGVDTQYF.

The table lists this clonotype with a count of one. This chain joins TRBV7-2 and TRBJ2-3, with D perhaps matching TRBD2 (7 bases). V lost 2 bases and J 0 bases, leaving 18 bases between the germline ends. Germline-derived CDR1 and CDR2 are SGHTA and FQGNSA. The CDR3 consists of 18 residues. CDR3 sequence reads: CASSLRGYRGASTDTQYF. CDR3 nucleotide sequence: TGTGCCAGCAGCTTAAGGGGCTATCGGGGGGCTAGCACAGATACGCAGTATTTT.

The sample holds many counts of this clonotype. The chain carries TRBV5-1 and TRBJ2-1; D is unresolved. Trimming stripped 0 bases from V and 5 bases from J, with 12 bases between. The V gene's germline CDR1 is SGHRS and CDR2 YFSETQ. The CDR3 is made up of 15 amino acids. The CDR3 is CASSLDSWINNEQFF. The CDR3 nucleotides are TGCGCCAGCAGCTTGGACAGTTGGATCAACAATGAGCAGTTCTTC.

This clonotype was observed at least ten times. The J gene is TRBJ2-3, the V gene TRBV7-8; 7 bases agree with TRBD1. With V trimmed by 4 bases and J by 2 bases, 6 bases remained unmatched. CDR3 length equals 15 residues. CDR1 and CDR2 from the germline V gene are SGHVS and FQNEAQ. CDR3 sequence: CASSWNRGDTDTQYF. In DNA, the CDR3 is TGTGCCAGCAGCTGGAACAGGGGTGACACAGATACGCAGTATTTT.

This clonotype has only a few counts. CDR3 residues: CSGGDRDGNYGYTF. The CDR3 DNA is TGCAGCGGTGGGGACAGGGATGGGAACTATGGCTACACCTTC. The chain has TRBV29-1 and TRBJ1-2; 9 bases match TRBD1. The V and J ends lost 7 bases and 2 bases, in that order; junction bases with no gene match: 8. This CDR3 contains 14 residues. Germline V CDR1 and CDR2: SQVTM, ANQGSEA.

This clonotype was counted only a few times. This chain uses TRBV7-2 with TRBJ1-3; 7 nucleotides align to TRBD1. Germline-derived CDR1 and CDR2 are SGHTA and FQGNSA. This CDR3 region has 14 residues. V lost 5 bases, J lost 1 base, and 2 bases stayed unmatched. CDR3 coding DNA: TGTGCCAGCAGCCAGACAGGGTCTGGAAACACCATATATTTT. Residues: CASSQTGSGNTIYF.